This T cell receptor (beta chain) was identified during a study of T cell clonality in common variable immunodeficiency (dated by TCRdb to 2015 to 2017). The sample holds many counts of this clone. Its antigen remains unidentified. From the germline J gene comes the end of the CDR3, since the read stops 3 residues before it. Both CVID patients and healthy controls were predominantly of Caucasian heritage. Heparinized peripheral whole blood samples of about 5 to 9 ml were collected from each donor. Genomic DNA from adults with common variable immune deficiency (CVID) and from healthy adult controls was used for sequencing of TCRbeta CDR3 repertoires. The control group comprised some 22 healthy adult volunteers, roughly twelve female and around ten male, aged roughly 23 to 66 years with a mean age of approximately 35. Diluted blood was density-centrifuged over Hypaque 1077 or Ficoll-Paque to isolate peripheral blood mononuclear cells. Genomic DNA was obtained from unsorted mononuclear cells through either Qiagen column purification or a centrifugation-based method.

The V end loses 5 bases and the J end loses 7 bases, and a stretch of 18 bases separates them. The CDR3 runs 15 residues from the cysteine to the phenylalanine. Only the CDR3 bases that were read are kept: 36 of them, in frame from base 1. CDR1 and CDR2, per the germline V gene (reference sequence), are SEHNR and FQNEAQ. Beyond this particular receptor, the publication reports: According to the authors, finding the cause of the higher clonality in CVID would require sequencing the repertoires of T cell subpopulations. Patient heterogeneity within the CVID cohort put limits on correlating repertoire features with clinical complications. CVID subjects shared fewer TCRbeta clones with each other than healthy controls did (p < 0.0001). Increased TCRbeta clonality was found in CVID subjects compared with healthy controls (t-test p = 0.018), with the increase being most characteristic of about a third of subjects. Even though DNA input was equal, the average per sample came to some 90,000 unique sequences for controls compared with about 30,000 for CVID samples. Reportedly, TCRbeta sequences from CVID had fewer deletions and N-nucleotide insertions, and highly modified clones with 13 or more V deletions were absent from CVID.

Equivalent amounts of genomic DNA from CVID and control samples were used as sequencing input. For every sample, a 60 bp segment covering the rearranged TCRbeta CDR3 region was amplified and then sequenced. The immunoSEQ assay, a bias-corrected multiplex PCR combined with high-throughput sequencing, was used to amplify TCRbeta. Turning to the authors' computational methods: Every unique nucleotide sequence was considered a clone and was annotated with V, D and J genes, copy number and frequency. Sequences were labeled productive if in frame, and non-productive if out of frame or containing stop codons. As previously described, clonality was computed from Shannon's entropy. The predicted amino acid sequences of productive clones were used to derive the mean CDR3 Kyte-Doolittle hydropathy. Scaled V gene usage was hierarchically clustered using Manhattan distance and complete linkage with the R hclust function. Sharing of clones by CDR3 amino acid sequence was evaluated by resampling 12 repertoires per group over 100 rounds. The repertoires were screened for 65 to 75 published EBV-specific TCRbeta sequences and a few hundred published CMV-specific TCRbeta sequences. A couple of CVID samples yielding fewer than 10,000 sequences were excluded from analysis, leaving more than 35 CVID repertoires. TCRdb holds this immuneACCESS table with in-frame rearrangements only. Some clones are missing; in checked studies, unresolved V genes explain under half, and the rest has no known cause. V and J calls and clone size are copied from that table; D and trimming were computed from the DNA. For this sample, 80,000 or so clones appear and none is a singleton. The ten biggest clones cover approximately 0.81% of the sample.

The rearranged segments are TRBV7-9 and TRBJ2-1; the D gene cannot be named for sure. This sequence originates from a person between 18 and 70 years old in good health. The source material was peripheral blood mononuclear cells. CDR3 bases read: TGTGCCAGCAGCCCCGTCCCCGGCGGTTTGAATGAG. The translation is CASSPVPGGLNE. The CDR3 as a whole reads CASSPVPGGLNEQFF.